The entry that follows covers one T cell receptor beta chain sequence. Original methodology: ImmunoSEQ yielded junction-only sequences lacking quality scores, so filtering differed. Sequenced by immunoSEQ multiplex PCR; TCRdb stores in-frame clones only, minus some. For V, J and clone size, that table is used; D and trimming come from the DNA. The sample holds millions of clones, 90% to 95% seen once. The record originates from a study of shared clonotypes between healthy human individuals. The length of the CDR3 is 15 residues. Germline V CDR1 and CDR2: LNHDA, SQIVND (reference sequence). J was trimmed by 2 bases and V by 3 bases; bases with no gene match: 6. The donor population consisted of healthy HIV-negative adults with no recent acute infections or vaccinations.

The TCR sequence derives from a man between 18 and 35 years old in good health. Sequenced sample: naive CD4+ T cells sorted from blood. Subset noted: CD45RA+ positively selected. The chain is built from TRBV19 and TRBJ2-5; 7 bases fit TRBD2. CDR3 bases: TGTGCCAGTAGTATGGGGAGGGTCGGGCAAGAGACCCAGTACTTC. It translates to CASSMGRVGQETQYF.